There are a few counts of the clone carrying this T cell receptor beta chain. No antigen is known for it. Both TRBC1 and TRBC2 were covered by a beta constant-region primer of two equimolar oligonucleotides. Ligation attached a single-stranded oligonucleotide with a 12-nucleotide UMI and the SP2 primer to the cDNA 3' end. Ligated cDNA was amplified by four rounds of PCR with nested alpha and beta constant-region primers and SP2. TCRdb recomputed calls from the UMI-ligation and nested PCR reads with MiXCR, one row per CDR3 protein. The data contain approximately 89,000 distinct CDR3 sequences, roughly 7% of them singletons. This entry belongs to a study of naive and memory T cell subsets. Study outcomes and limitations: Over 85% of naive TCR sequences appeared only once after error correction, unlike memory subsets.

The CDR3 is 16 residues long. Unmatched junction bases numbered 7, after V lost 1 base and J lost 6 bases. Germline V gene sequence: CDR1 SEHNR, CDR2 FQNEAQ (reference sequence). The receptor was isolated from a human donor in good health. Material for sequencing was central memory CD4+ T cells from blood. The genes are TRBV7-9 and TRBJ2-1; 9 bases fit TRBD2. The CDR3 region is CASSLGGSGSTNEQFF. CDR3 bases: TGTGCCAGCAGCTTAGGGGGTAGCGGGAGCACCAATGAGCAGTTCTTC.